The rows below give T cell receptor beta chains drawn from one sample of a study of shared clonotypes between healthy human individuals. The table came from immunoSEQ multiplex PCR; TCRdb's copy has only in-frame clones and leaves some out. The data contain more than 400,000 clones, around 73% of them singletons. Sample: PBMCs. These receptors all stem from a woman aged 35 to 49 in good health. Some clones in this sample may be carry-over from other donors' samples. CDR3s include the opening cysteine and the closing phenylalanine or tryptophan. D genes are given only for firm matches. Clone size appears in some rows only: once, few, many, or a class for an expanded clone.

TRBV2,TRBD2,TRBJ2-7,.,TGTGCCAGCACCCAGACTAGCGGCGAGCAGTACTTC,CASTQTSGEQYF
TRBV10-3,TRBD2,TRBJ2-1,.,TGTGCCATCGTGGCTAGCGGGATTGTAGATGAGCAGTTCTTC,CAIVASGIVDEQFF
TRBV4-2,.,TRBJ2-1,once,TGTGCCAGCAGCCAAGACAGGGCGGTTGAGCAGTTCTTC,CASSQDRAVEQFF
TRBV28,.,TRBJ2-1,.,TGTGCCAGCCCGGCCCTAACAGGTGAGCAGTTCTTC,CASPALTGEQFF
TRBV27,TRBD1,TRBJ2-5,few,TGTGCCAGCAGTACGGGACAGAGTACGAAGACCCAGTACTTC,CASSTGQSTKTQYF
TRBV15,.,TRBJ1-3,.,TGTGCCACCAGCAGACCCGACAGCTCTGGAAACACCATATATTTT,CATSRPDSSGNTIYF
TRBV7-9,.,TRBJ1-5,.,TGTGCCAGCAGCCCAGGGGCTAGGGACAATCAGCCCCAGCATTTT,CASSPGARDNQPQHF
TRBV9,.,TRBJ2-2,.,TGTGCCAGCAGCGTCCGGAGTGAGGCCGGGGAGCTGTTTTTT,CASSVRSEAGELFF
TRBV11-2,TRBD2,TRBJ2-3,.,TGTGCCAGCGTCCCCGTGGGGGGGAGGGGCCCAGATACGCAGTATTTT,CASVPVGGRGPDTQYF
TRBV6-6,.,TRBJ1-2,.,TGTGCCAGCACCCTTGGAGGCCAGACACATAACTATGGCTACACCTTC,CASTLGGQTHNYGYTF
TRBV20-1,.,TRBJ2-4,.,TGCAGTGCTAAACCGGGGGACATTCAGTACTTC,CSAKPGDIQYF
TRBV9,.,TRBJ1-2,.,TGTGCCAGCAGCGTAGGAGGAGGGGTTGGCTACACCTTC,CASSVGGGVGYTF
TRBV9,.,TRBJ2-5,.,TGTGCCAGCAGGAATCAATTCCGGGACATAAAAGAGACCCAGTACTTC,CASRNQFRDIKETQYF
TRBV30,TRBD2,TRBJ2-1,.,TGTGCTTGCAATGGACTAGCGGGCGATGAGCAGTTCTTC,CACNGLAGDEQFF
TRBV7-9,.,TRBJ2-5,.,TGTGCCAGCAGCTCTGGGCTACAAGGGGGGGAGACCCAGTACTTC,CASSSGLQGGETQYF
TRBV9,TRBD1,TRBJ1-2,.,TGTGCCAGCGGGGGCACCCAGGGGGATGGCTACACCTTC,CASGGTQGDGYTF
TRBV2,TRBD1,TRBJ1-2,.,TGTGCCGGGGACAGGGAGGGGTATGGCTACACCTTC,CAGDREGYGYTF
TRBV9,.,TRBJ2-3,.,TGTGCCAGCAGCGTAGTAACCGATACGCAGTATTTT,CASSVVTDTQYF
TRBV5-5,TRBD1,TRBJ1-1,many,TGTGCCAGCAGCCGACAGGGGAACACTGAAGCTTTCTTT,CASSRQGNTEAFF
TRBV5-6,.,TRBJ1-1,.,TGTGCCAGCAGCTTAGGACAGATTATTACCCAGAACACTGAAGCTTTCTTT,CASSLGQIITQNTEAFF
TRBV5-4,.,TRBJ2-3,.,TGTGCCAGCAGCTTCGCGGGGCCCACAGATACGCAGTATTTT,CASSFAGPTDTQYF
TRBV4-1,.,TRBJ2-7,.,TGCGCCAGCAGCCAAGGACAGAACTTCTACGAGCAGTACTTC,CASSQGQNFYEQYF
TRBV11-3,.,TRBJ2-2,.,TGTGCCAGCAGCTACCGGGCTAGCGCGGGCACCGGGGAGCTGTTTTTT,CASSYRASAGTGELFF
TRBV2,.,TRBJ2-2,.,TGTGCCAGCAGTGAGGACGGCGACACGAACACCGGGGAGCTGTTTTTT,CASSEDGDTNTGELFF
TRBV6-5,.,TRBJ1-4,.,TGTGCCAGCAGTCCCCGGGGGGGGGCAGGTGAAAAACTGTTTTTT,CASSPRGGAGEKLFF
TRBV6-1,TRBD2,TRBJ2-7,.,TGTGCCAGCATTCCTTGGACTAGCGGGAGGGTCGAGCAGTACTTC,CASIPWTSGRVEQYF
TRBV28,.,TRBJ2-7,.,TGTGCCAGCAGTTTCGAGGGCTCCTACGAGCAGTACTTC,CASSFEGSYEQYF
TRBV27,TRBD1,TRBJ1-5,.,TGTGCCAGCCGGGACCGGGACAGGGGCAGGCGTAGCAATCAGCCCCAGCATTTT,CASRDRDRGRRSNQPQHF
TRBV6-5,.,TRBJ1-2,many,TGTGCCAGTACGGGGGGAGCTGGCTACACCTTC,CASTGGAGYTF
TRBV28,.,TRBJ2-7,.,TGTGCCAGCAGCCTACGACTGGAGGCCGAGCAGTACTTC,CASSLRLEAEQYF
TRBV6-5,TRBD1,TRBJ1-2,.,TGTGCCAGCAGGCAAGACAGGGACCATGGCTACACCTTC,CASRQDRDHGYTF
TRBV28,TRBD1,TRBJ2-7,.,TGTGCCAGCAGTTCGGGACAGGGGTCCTACGAGCAGTACTTC,CASSSGQGSYEQYF
TRBV5-5,.,TRBJ2-4,.,TGTGCCAGCAGTTCCGGACCAGAAAACATTCAGTACTTC,CASSSGPENIQYF
TRBV4-1,.,TRBJ2-7,.,TGCGCCAGCAGCCATGGGGGTAGCGGTAGATACTACGAGCAGTACTTC,CASSHGGSGRYYEQYF
TRBV28,.,TRBJ1-5,.,TGTGCCAGCAGTTCCCCGATCAGCCCCAATCAGCCCCAGCATTTT,CASSSPISPNQPQHF
TRBV6-1,.,TRBJ2-6,.,TGTGCCAGCAGTCCTAGGGGCTCTGGGGCCAACGTCCTGACTTTC,CASSPRGSGANVLTF
TRBV7-9,TRBD2,TRBJ2-5,.,TGTGCCAGCACCAAACCCAGCGGGAGGACACAAGAGACCCAGTACTTC,CASTKPSGRTQETQYF
TRBV19,TRBD1,TRBJ1-1,.,TGTGCCAGTAGAGCGACAGGGAGGATGGCTGAAGCTTTCTTT,CASRATGRMAEAFF
TRBV6-1,.,TRBJ2-7,.,TGTGCCAGCAGCCCCTGGGAATCCTACGAGCAGTACTTC,CASSPWESYEQYF
TRBV21-1,.,TRBJ1-1,.,TGTGCCAGCAGCGCTTCGGACAGGACTTCTGGTGAAGCTTTCTTT,CASSASDRTSGEAFF
TRBV6-1,TRBD2,TRBJ2-7,.,TGTGCCAGCAGTGAAGGGCTAGCGGGGACCTACGAGCAGTACTTC,CASSEGLAGTYEQYF
TRBV5-4,TRBD1,TRBJ2-7,.,TGTGCCAGCAGCTTGGGTAGCGGGACAGGGGGTTACGAGCAGTACTTC,CASSLGSGTGGYEQYF
TRBV5-1,TRBD1,TRBJ2-7,.,TGCGCCAGCAGCCGGGACAGGGGACCCTACGAGCAGTACTTC,CASSRDRGPYEQYF
TRBV27,TRBD1,TRBJ1-2,.,TGTGCCAGCGGATTAGACAGGGGGTTTTATGGCTACACCTTC,CASGLDRGFYGYTF
TRBV28,.,TRBJ2-7,.,TGTGCCAGCAGGTTGCGGGAGACAGGGTACTACGAGCAGTACTTC,CASRLRETGYYEQYF
TRBV10-3,.,TRBJ1-1,.,TGTGCCATCAGTGAACGGCAGGATAACACTGAAGCTTTCTTT,CAISERQDNTEAFF
TRBV5-1,.,TRBJ2-1,.,TGCGCCAGCAGCGCGCGGAGGGTCTCCTACAATGAGCAGTTCTTC,CASSARRVSYNEQFF
TRBV28,TRBD2,TRBJ2-2,.,TGTGCCAGCCTCTCAGCGGGACTAGCGGATGGCGGGGAGCTGTTTTTT,CASLSAGLADGGELFF
TRBV28,.,TRBJ2-7,few,TGTGCCAGCAGCATGACCCGCGAGAAGGACTTC,CASSMTREKDF
TRBV5-1,.,TRBJ1-2,.,TGCGCCAGCAGCATTGGGACTAGGGCGGGGTATGGCTACACCTTC,CASSIGTRAGYGYTF